The 17 T cell receptor beta chains below were found in one sample sequenced in a study of long-term antiretroviral therapy in people with HIV. With survey level as its setting, the immunoSEQ assay was v3.0. Sequenced by immunoSEQ multiplex PCR; TCRdb stores in-frame clones only, minus some. Here the sample spans tens of thousands of clones, around 90% being singletons. The source material was unsorted PBMCs, sampled 5.2 years after starting antiretroviral therapy. These TCRs come from a woman aged 40 to 55 with HIV.

The chain joins TRBV6-1 to TRBJ1-3; D unclear. Looked up from germline, CDR1 is MNHNS and CDR2 is SASEGT. The CDR3 is made up of 15 amino acids. V was cut by 1 base and J by 0 bases, with 7 bases left in between. The CDR3 nucleotides read TGTGCCAGCAGTGAAGAGGGAATCTCTGGAAACACCATATATTTT. Translated, it gives CASSEEGISGNTIYF.

The chain links TRBV9 to TRBJ2-1; D ambiguous. This CDR3 spans 13 amino acids. Deletions cut 0 bases from V and 4 bases from J, with 5 bases between. Germline V CDR1 and CDR2: SGDLS, YYNGEE. The chain's CDR3 is CASSVGSYNEQFF. CDR3 nucleotides: TGTGCCAGCAGCGTAGGGAGTTACAATGAGCAGTTCTTC.

Here the CDR3 DNA reads TGTGCCAGCAGTCAGGGACAGAGCAATCAGCCCCAGCATTTT. Residues: CASSQGQSNQPQHF. The J gene is TRBJ1-5, the V gene TRBV6-6, with 7 nucleotides matching TRBD1. The CDR3 sequence is 14 residues long. The junction had 2 bases not matched to a gene; V was cut back by 5 bases and J by 1 base. CDR1 is MNHNY, CDR2 SVGAGI, per germline (reference sequence).

The chain has TRBV6-1 and TRBJ2-7, with 7 bases matching TRBD1. This CDR3 region has 14 residues. Germline lookup yields CDR1 MNHNS and CDR2 SASEGT. V shed 1 base, J shed 5 bases, and the junction held 5 bases outside the gene matches. The CDR3 is CASSEGDSNNEQYF. CDR3 nucleotide sequence: TGTGCCAGCAGTGAAGGGGACAGTAATAACGAGCAGTACTTC.

The chain has TRBV30 and TRBJ1-4, with TRBD1 as a possible D gene (5 bases). The germline V and J ends were trimmed by 0 bases and 5 bases, with 13 bases remaining between them. Germline CDR1 and CDR2: GTSNPN and SVGIG (reference sequence). CDR3 size: 15 residues. This CDR3 is CAWSVKGAGNEKLFF. In DNA form, the CDR3 reads TGTGCCTGGAGTGTTAAAGGGGCCGGGAATGAAAAACTGTTTTTT.

Only a few counts were recorded for this clone. The chain links TRBV7-9 to TRBJ1-1; D call uncertain. CDR1 is SEHNR and CDR2 is FQNEAQ in the germline V gene (reference sequence). V lost 3 bases, J lost 6 bases, and 14 bases lay in between. There are 14 residues in the CDR3. CDR3 nucleotides: TGTGCCAGCAGCTTCCAAACTCCGGTCCCTGAAGCTTTCTTT. Residues: CASSFQTPVPEAFF. Looking up the rest from reference TRBV7-9 and TRBJ1-1 gives the full variable domain: DTGVSQNPRHKITKRGQNVTFRCDPISEHNRLYWYRQTLGQGPEFLTYFQNEAQLEKSRLLSDRFSAERPKGSFSTLEIQRTEQGDSAMYLCASSFQTPVPEAFFGQGTRLTVV.

The V gene is TRBV6-5, the J gene TRBJ2-1, with TRBD2 matching over 10 bases. J gave up 4 bases and V 1 base, and 1 base lay outside the gene matches. Germline V gene data show CDR1 as MNHEY and CDR2 as SVGAGI. The CDR3 totals 15 residues. The CDR3 sequence: CASSYLAGGYNEQFF. DNA for the CDR3: TGTGCCAGCAGTTACTTAGCGGGAGGTTACAATGAGCAGTTCTTC.

This chain links TRBV7-9 with TRBJ1-1; D unresolved. Germline lookup yields CDR1 SEHNR and CDR2 FQNEAQ (reference sequence). The CDR3 has 15 amino acids. Trimming shortened V by 5 bases and J by 1 base, and 14 bases separated the two germline ends. For the CDR3, the DNA is TGTGCCAGCAGCCCCCAATCGACAAGGAACACTGAAGCTTTCTTT. Translating it yields CASSPQSTRNTEAFF.

V is TRBV7-2 and J is TRBJ2-7; 8 bases agree with TRBD2. Per the germline V gene, CDR1 is SGHTA and CDR2 is FQGNSA. This CDR3 contains 17 residues. The ends lost 4 bases at V and 3 bases at J; junction bases unmatched: 14. The CDR3 here is CASSSSGGGSIHYEQYF. The CDR3 DNA follows: TGTGCCAGCAGCTCGTCCGGCGGGGGGTCAATTCACTACGAGCAGTACTTC.

CDR3: CASRSETGFSPLHF. For the CDR3, the DNA is TGTGCCAGCAGGTCGGAAACAGGGTTCTCACCCCTCCACTTT. The chain joins TRBV6-5 to TRBJ1-6; D possibly corresponds to TRBD1 (6 bases). The germline V gene has CDR1 MNHEY and CDR2 SVGAGI. This CDR3 spans 14 amino acids. The V gene lost 6 bases and the J gene lost 10 bases, with 16 bases spanning the gap.

The chain joins TRBV11-3 to TRBJ1-1, with 7 positions matching TRBD1. The V gene end was trimmed by 3 bases and the J gene end by 2 bases; junction bases not matched to a gene: 3. CDR1 SGHNT and CDR2 YENEEA come from the germline V gene. The CDR3 extends over 14 amino acids. CDR3 coding DNA: TGTGCCAGCAGCTTGCGACAGGGAAACACTGAAGCTTTCTTT. Protein sequence: CASSLRQGNTEAFF.

This rearrangement joins TRBV11-2 to TRBJ2-2, with D perhaps matching TRBD1 (5 bases). The CDR3 length is 15 residues. Germline CDR1 SGHAT, CDR2 FQNNGV. V dropped 6 bases and J dropped 1 base, with 12 bases sitting between them. The CDR3 here is CASRLSTENTGELFF. The CDR3, as DNA: TGTGCCAGCAGACTATCGACAGAGAACACCGGGGAGCTGTTTTTT.

The chain carries TRBV5-6 and TRBJ1-2; D ambiguous. The CDR3 sequence is 14 residues long. The ends were cut back, 0 bases at V and 1 base at J, with 7 bases in the middle. From germline, CDR1 is SGHDT and CDR2 YYEEEE. Here the CDR3 reads CASSLAGVNYGYTF. For the CDR3, the DNA is TGTGCCAGCAGCTTGGCCGGGGTTAACTATGGCTACACCTTC.

The rearrangement joins TRBV2 to TRBJ2-3; 13 nucleotides agree with TRBD2. CDR3 length: 15 residues. V was pared by 4 bases and J by 3 bases, with 1 base of the junction left unmatched. Germline CDR1 reads SNHLY; CDR2 reads FYNNEI. The CDR3: CASSVLAGGTDTQYF. The CDR3 bases are TGTGCCAGCAGTGTACTAGCGGGAGGGACAGATACGCAGTATTTT.

The CDR3 loop is CASRGDGDSNQPQHF. The CDR3 bases are TGTGCCAGCAGGGGGGACGGGGACAGCAATCAGCCCCAGCATTTT. J is TRBJ1-5 and V is TRBV2; perhaps TRBD1 as D (5 bases). The V end was cut by 6 bases, the J end by 1 base, with 13 bases between. CDR1 is SNHLY, CDR2 FYNNEI, per germline. This CDR3 contains 15 residues.

This clone was observed once. The rearrangement links TRBV18 to TRBJ1-2; TRBD1 matches 9 bases. V shed 4 bases, J shed 4 bases, and the junction held 7 bases outside the gene matches. Germline loops: CDR1 KGHSH, CDR2 LQKENI. The CDR3 loop spans 15 amino acids. CDR3 amino acids: CASSLGQGEGYGYTF. DNA of the CDR3: TGTGCCAGCTCACTGGGACAGGGTGAAGGCTATGGCTACACCTTC. The full variable domain, completed using reference TRBV18 and TRBJ1-2, is NAGVMQNPRHLVRRRGQEARLRCSPMKGHSHVYWYRQLPEEGLKFMVYLQKENIIDESGMPKERFSAEFPKEGPSILRIQQVVRGDSAAYFCASSLGQGEGYGYTFGSGTRLTVV.

J is TRBJ1-2 and V is TRBV5-5; the D gene is possibly TRBD1 (6 bases). Trimming pared 0 bases from V and 2 bases from J, leaving 8 bases between. This CDR3 spans 14 amino acids. CDR1 is SGHKS, CDR2 YYEKEE, per germline (reference sequence). In DNA form, the CDR3 reads TGTGCCAGCAGCTTGGGACAGGCCAACTATGGCTACACCTTC. Translating it yields CASSLGQANYGYTF.